The 13 T cell receptor beta chains listed next were all sequenced from one sample in a study of OX40 agonist ivuxolimab in advanced cancers. Method: immunoSEQ multiplex PCR; TCRdb's copy keeps in-frame clones and lacks some. The table shows some 80,000 clones, with around nine tenths occurring only once. Sequencing used CD4+ or CD8+ T cells sorted from blood, obtained in a trial of the OX40 agonist ivuxolimab. The receptor source for this set is an adult with an advanced solid tumor such as melanoma, head and neck, liver or kidney cancer.

This rearrangement joins TRBV29-1 to TRBJ2-6; D might be TRBD1 (5 bases). CDR3 length equals 14 residues. Trimming pared 6 bases from V and 4 bases from J, leaving 13 bases between. Germline CDR1 reads SQVTM; CDR2 reads ANQGSEA. The CDR3 DNA follows: TGCAGCGTAGTCGACAGAACCGGGGCCAACGTCCTGACTTTC. It is translated as CSVVDRTGANVLTF.

The rearrangement joins TRBV6-6 to TRBJ2-7, with a weak D call TRBD1 (6 bases). CDR1 MNHNY and CDR2 SVGAGI come from the germline V gene (reference sequence). V lost 6 bases to trimming and J lost 6 bases, with 18 bases between them. The CDR3 contains 14 residues. CDR3 sequence reads: CASRTFGTPGEQYF. CDR3 nucleotides: TGTGCCAGCAGGACTTTCGGGACACCTGGCGAGCAGTACTTC.

The chain is built from TRBV6-5 and TRBJ2-7; 9 bases match TRBD1. After removal of 2 bases from V and 5 bases from J, the junction contained 4 bases not matched to a gene. The CDR3 length is 14 residues. Germline V lookup: CDR1 MNHEY, CDR2 SVGAGI. The CDR3 protein is CASSYDGTGNEQYF. The CDR3 nucleotides are TGTGCCAGCAGTTACGACGGGACAGGGAACGAGCAGTACTTC.

The chain joins TRBV18 to TRBJ2-6; 9 bases align to TRBD1. Germline values: CDR1 KGHSH, CDR2 LQKENI. V gave up 3 bases and J gave up 0 bases; unmatched junction bases: 6. The CDR3 is 18 residues long. Written as DNA, the CDR3 is TGTGCCAGCTCACCGGGACAGGGCGCAAGCTCTGGGGCCAACGTCCTGACTTTC. It encodes CASSPGQGASSGANVLTF.

The chain uses TRBV4-3 and TRBJ1-2, with D maybe TRBD1 (6 bases). The CDR3 has 15 residues. Germline assignment: CDR1 LGHNA and CDR2 YSLEER. Trimming shortened V by 4 bases and J by 1 base, and 13 bases separated the two germline ends. The CDR3 bases are TGCGCCAGCAGCCCAGCACAGGGAAGTAACTATGGCTACACCTTC. Translating it yields CASSPAQGSNYGYTF.

The chain has TRBV19 and TRBJ1-5; D is possibly TRBD1 (5 bases). Germline V gene lookup returns CDR1 LNHDA and CDR2 SQIVND (reference sequence). Trimming took off 6 bases at V and 3 bases at J, with 15 bases between the two ends. The CDR3 is 15 residues long. CDR3 in amino acids: CASRSWGSPNQPQHF. For the CDR3, the DNA is TGTGCCAGTAGATCATGGGGCTCCCCCAATCAGCCCCAGCATTTT.

The sample holds a few counts of this clone. The rearrangement joins TRBV2 to TRBJ2-3; 12 positions match TRBD2. The trim removed 7 bases at V and 6 bases at J, leaving 11 bases unmatched. CDR1 is SNHLY, CDR2 FYNNEI, per germline. CDR3 length equals 16 residues. CDR3 coding DNA: TGTGCCAGCACCCATACGACTAGCGGGGGCCCTGATACGCAGTATTTT. Translating gives CASTHTTSGGPDTQYF.

The count of this clone is one. The chain recombines TRBV11-2 with TRBJ2-1; no firm D call. The V end was cut by 1 base, the J end by 12 bases, with 7 bases between. The V gene's germline CDR1 is SGHAT and CDR2 FQNNGV. CDR3 length: 11 residues. CDR3 loop: CASSLAPGQFF. The CDR3 nucleotides are TGTGCCAGCAGCTTAGCCCCGGGGCAGTTCTTC.

The rearrangement links TRBV7-2 to TRBJ1-2; D is unclear. The CDR3 length is 13 residues. V dropped 2 bases and J dropped 7 bases, with 11 bases sitting between them. Germline lookup yields CDR1 SGHTA and CDR2 FQGNSA. The CDR3 DNA follows: TGTGCCAGCAGCTTACCCCCGGCAAGTGGCTACACCTTC. Its protein product is CASSLPPASGYTF. Together with reference TRBV7-2 and TRBJ1-2, the CDR3 gives the full variable domain: GAGVSQSPSNKVTEKGKDVELRCDPISGHTALYWYRQSLGQGLEFLIYFQGNSAPDKSGLPSDRFSAERTGGSVSTLTIQRTQQEDSAVYLCASSLPPASGYTFGSGTRLTVV.

This chain links TRBV6-5 with TRBJ2-7; D may be TRBD2 (7 bases). Between the trimmed V and J ends, which lost 6 bases and 2 bases, there was a span of 17 bases. This CDR3 contains 15 residues. Per the germline V gene, CDR1 is MNHEY and CDR2 is SVGAGI. The CDR3: CASSPGGGPPYEQYV. CDR3 nucleotides: TGTGCCAGCAGCCCTGGGGGGGGCCCTCCCTACGAGCAGTACGTC.

This chain links TRBV18 with TRBJ1-2; 7 positions agree with TRBD1. V shed 3 bases and J 7 bases; nucleotides not matched to a gene: 5. The CDR3 is 13 residues long. Germline CDR1 KGHSH, CDR2 LQKENI. The CDR3 sequence: CASSPDRDRGYTF. The DNA of the CDR3 is TGTGCCAGCTCACCCGACAGGGATCGTGGCTACACCTTC.

V and J are TRBV5-4 and TRBJ2-3, with 8 bases aligning to TRBD2. The CDR3 length is 15 residues. With 2 bases clipped from V and 3 bases from J, the junction kept 5 bases outside the gene matches. The germline gives CDR1 SGHNT, CDR2 YYREEE (reference sequence). CDR3 sequence: CASSFGGTRTDTQYF. For the CDR3, the DNA is TGTGCCAGCAGCTTCGGAGGGACTAGAACAGATACGCAGTATTTT.

The genes are TRBV6-4 and TRBJ1-2; 11 nucleotides line up with TRBD1. In germline, CDR1 is MRHNA, CDR2 SNTAGT. The CDR3 is 14 amino acids. J was trimmed by 5 bases and V by 6 bases; bases with no gene match: 5. The chain's CDR3 is CASSDGQGAYGYTF. For the CDR3, the DNA is TGTGCCAGCAGCGACGGACAGGGGGCGTATGGCTACACCTTC.